The sequence of this T cell receptor beta chain was determined in a study of early T cells in non-severe SARS-CoV-2 infection. On the study more broadly: Chains were not paired, and sequencing was done on bulk RNA from unsorted whole blood.

Study results and limitations: There was a bias toward anti-spike CD8 responses in VDJdb matching, which missed private and CD4 specificities.

Attached unique molecular identifiers marked individual cDNA molecules. TCRdb independently ran MiXCR on the 5' RACE reads; one entry per CDR3 protein. The sample lists around 84,000 distinct CDR3 sequences, around an eighth occurring once. The CDR3 is made up of 14 amino acids. V lost 0 bases, J lost 9 bases, and 6 bases stayed unmatched. Germline V gene lookup returns CDR1 SGHNT and CDR2 YYREEE (reference sequence). About this clonotype: Its antigen is undetermined.

J is TRBJ2-1 and V is TRBV5-4, with 7 bases that match TRBD2. The clonotype was recovered from an adult who was a healthcare worker with PCR-confirmed SARS-CoV-2 infection or an uninfected control (not recorded which). Material: whole blood. CDR3 residues: CASSLGPGGREQFF. DNA of the CDR3: TGTGCCAGCAGCTTGGGGCCGGGAGGTCGTGAGCAGTTCTTC.